These 21 T cell receptor beta chains originate from one sample sequenced in a study of tumor-infiltrating T cells and Merkel cell polyomavirus. Turning to the study itself: The T cells studied were CD8+ and recognized the Merkel cell polyomavirus KLL epitope.

The method was immunoSEQ multiplex PCR; TCRdb's version includes in-frame clones alone and lacks a portion of them. In the table there are 26,000 or so clones, roughly nine tenths of which are singletons. Every patient's tumor was robustly positive for Merkel cell polyomavirus Large T antigen on immunohistochemistry. The specimen sequenced was lymph node tissue. The receptors derive from a man in his fifties or sixties with Merkel cell carcinoma.

V and J are TRBV9 and TRBJ2-7; TRBD2 matches 13 bases. CDR3 length: 14 amino acids. After removal of 3 bases from V and 4 bases from J, the junction contained 1 base not matched to a gene. Per the germline V gene, CDR1 is SGDLS and CDR2 is YYNGEE. CDR3 loop: CASSGTSGGYEQYF. CDR3 nucleotide sequence: TGTGCCAGCAGCGGGACTAGCGGGGGATACGAGCAGTACTTC.

V is TRBV7-2 and J is TRBJ1-5, with a weak D call TRBD1 (6 bases). The CDR3 totals 14 residues. The V and J ends lost 5 bases and 4 bases respectively, with 12 bases between them. Looked up from germline, CDR1 is SGHTA and CDR2 is FQGNSA. The CDR3 loop reads CASSLTGPNQPQHF. The CDR3 DNA reads as TGTGCCAGCAGCCTGACAGGTCCTAATCAGCCCCAGCATTTT.

The chain couples TRBV28 to TRBJ2-7; tentatively, D is TRBD2 (6 bases). Germline-derived CDR1 and CDR2 are MDHEN and SYDVKM. V was pared by 5 bases and J by 1 base, with 15 bases between. There are 15 residues in the CDR3. CDR3 coding DNA: TGTGCCAGCAGTATTCCTAGCGCCGCGTCCTACGAGCAGTACTTC. This translates into CASSIPSAASYEQYF.

The chain carries TRBV5-1 and TRBJ1-1; 9 nucleotides line up with TRBD1. Germline assignment: CDR1 SGHRS and CDR2 YFSETQ. V lost 5 bases and J lost 3; bases outside the gene matches: 5. CDR3 size: 14 residues. The CDR3 sequence is CASSPRTGDTEAFF. CDR3 DNA sequence: TGCGCCAGCAGTCCCCGGACAGGGGACACTGAAGCTTTCTTT. Supplemented by reference TRBV5-1 and TRBJ1-1, the full variable domain reads KAGVTQTPRYLIKTRGQQVTLSCSPISGHRSVSWYQQTPGQGLQFLFEYFSETQRNKGNFPGRFSGRQFSNSRSEMNVSTLELGDSALYLCASSPRTGDTEAFFGQGTRLTVV.

The genes are TRBV6-5 and TRBJ1-2; a weak D match, TRBD1 (5 bases). The CDR3 is 11 amino acids. The germline V gene has CDR1 MNHEY and CDR2 SVGAGI. Trimming pared 7 bases from V and 7 bases from J, leaving 10 bases between. The CDR3 region has the DNA TGTGCCAGCAACGGGGGTGGTGGCTACACCTTC. As protein: CASNGGGGYTF.

The chain links TRBV28 to TRBJ1-1; D is uncertain. The CDR3 is 11 residues long. Trimming removed 3 bases at V and 5 bases at J, with 4 bases between. Looked up from germline, CDR1 is MDHEN and CDR2 is SYDVKM. The CDR3 DNA follows: TGTGCCAGCAGTTTTAAAACTGAAGCTTTCTTT. It specifies CASSFKTEAFF.

This clone is large within its sample. The CDR3 DNA reads TGTGCCAGCAGTGAAGCGGGCCAGTCCTACGAGCAGTACTTC. This gives the protein CASSEAGQSYEQYF. The chain joins TRBV6-1 to TRBJ2-7; D is unclear. Looked up from germline, CDR1 is MNHNS and CDR2 is SASEGT. CDR3 length: 14 residues. The ends were cut back, 0 bases at V and 1 base at J, with 7 bases in the middle.

CDR3 bases: TGTGCCAGCTCCAACGGGGACTTCTTGGTGGAGACCCAGTACTTC. Encoded protein: CASSNGDFLVETQYF. V usage is TRBV6-5 and J usage is TRBJ2-5; D might be TRBD2 (6 bases). CDR1 MNHEY and CDR2 SVGAGI come from the germline V gene. The CDR3 runs to 15 residues. V lost 8 bases and J 5 bases, leaving 21 bases between the germline ends.

In its sample, this clone was seen a few times. V usage is TRBV19 and J usage is TRBJ1-2; D may be TRBD1 (6 bases). V lost 7 bases and J lost 7, with 16 bases in between. The CDR3 spans 13 residues. CDR1 and CDR2 from the germline V gene are LNHDA and SQIVND (reference sequence). This chain's CDR3 is CASKGQGRGGYTF. The CDR3 DNA sequence: TGTGCCAGTAAAGGTCAGGGGAGGGGTGGCTACACCTTC.

The chain combines TRBV10-3 with TRBJ2-7; 7 nucleotides agree with TRBD1. The CDR3 is made up of 15 amino acids. The ends lost 6 bases at V and 2 bases at J; junction bases unmatched: 10. Per the germline V gene, CDR1 is ENHRY and CDR2 is SYGVKD. The CDR3 loop reads CAISNGQDFTYEQYF. The CDR3 DNA follows: TGTGCCATCAGCAATGGACAGGACTTTACCTACGAGCAGTACTTC.

The gene calls are TRBV28 and TRBJ2-7; TRBD1 might be the D (6 bases). CDR3 length: 15 amino acids. CDR1 and CDR2 (germline): MDHEN, SYDVKM. Between the trimmed V and J ends, which lost 2 bases and 5 bases, there was a span of 16 bases. Here the CDR3 reads CASSLTQGTKNEQYF. The CDR3 DNA sequence: TGTGCCAGCAGTTTAACACAGGGAACGAAGAACGAGCAGTACTTC.

This chain links TRBV7-9 with TRBJ1-2; 7 bases match TRBD1. This CDR3 spans 14 amino acids. V gave up 1 base and J gave up 4 bases; unmatched junction bases: 3. CDR1 is SEHNR and CDR2 is FQNEAQ in the germline V gene (reference sequence). This chain's CDR3 is CASSLEGTAYGYTF. In DNA, the CDR3 is TGTGCCAGCAGCTTAGAAGGGACAGCCTATGGCTACACCTTC. Together with reference TRBV7-9 and TRBJ1-2, the CDR3 gives the full variable domain: DTGVSQNPRHKITKRGQNVTFRCDPISEHNRLYWYRQTLGQGPEFLTYFQNEAQLEKSRLLSDRFSAERPKGSFSTLEIQRTEQGDSAMYLCASSLEGTAYGYTFGSGTRLTVV.

The rearrangement links TRBV7-6 to TRBJ2-1, with D possibly being TRBD2 (6 bases). Trimming took 1 base from V and 5 from J, leaving 12 bases between them. Germline V gene data show CDR1 as SGHVS and CDR2 as FNYEAQ. CDR3 size: 15 residues. The DNA for the CDR3 is TGTGCCAGCAGCTTAGAGGTAGCGGAAAACAATGAGCAGTTCTTC. Translating it yields CASSLEVAENNEQFF.

The chain carries TRBV29-1 and TRBJ2-1; D ambiguous. V was clipped by 3 bases and J by 8 bases, with 5 bases between them. Germline V lookup: CDR1 SQVTM, CDR2 ANQGSEA. The CDR3 length is 10 residues. The CDR3 region has the DNA TGCAGCGTTGATGCGTATGAGCAGTTCTTC. The encoded protein is CSVDAYEQFF.

The chain links TRBV30 to TRBJ1-4, with TRBD1 matching 7 bases. The CDR3 totals 13 residues. Germline lookup yields CDR1 GTSNPN and CDR2 SVGIG (reference sequence). The J segment lost 2 bases and the V segment lost 6 bases, leaving 3 bases of the junction unmatched. This CDR3 is CACPGQTNEKLFF. The CDR3 nucleotides are TGTGCCTGTCCGGGACAGACTAATGAAAAACTGTTTTTT.

This sequence joins TRBV2 and TRBJ2-5, with 8 nucleotides matching TRBD2. The V gene end was trimmed by 7 bases and the J gene end by 5 bases; junction bases not matched to a gene: 6. The length of the CDR3 is 13 residues. CDR1 and CDR2 from the germline V gene are SNHLY and FYNNEI. The CDR3 is CASTREEGETQYF. CDR3 coding DNA: TGTGCCAGCACGCGGGAGGAAGGGGAGACCCAGTACTTC.

This chain uses TRBV30 with TRBJ1-5; 7 bases agree with TRBD1. The CDR3 extends over 14 amino acids. Germline CDR1 GTSNPN, CDR2 SVGIG (reference sequence). J gave up 2 bases and V 2 bases, and 3 bases lay outside the gene matches. CDR3 nucleotide sequence: TGTGCCTGGAGTACAACAGGGGGCAATCAGCCCCAGCATTTT. As protein: CAWSTTGGNQPQHF.

The chain recombines TRBV10-2 with TRBJ1-3; the D gene is possibly TRBD1 (6 bases). V lost 7 bases, J lost 2 bases, and 9 bases lay in between. The germline V gene encodes CDR1 WSHSY and CDR2 SAAADI. This CDR3 region has 13 residues. CDR3 in amino acids: CASTPGAGNTIYF. The CDR3 bases are TGCGCCAGCACCCCAGGGGCTGGAAACACCATATATTTT.

The V and J genes are TRBV25-1 and TRBJ2-5, with D possibly TRBD1 on 5 matching bases. The CDR3 covers 16 residues. With 3 bases removed from V and 5 bases from J, the gap between germline ends came to 19 bases. In germline, CDR1 is MGHDK, CDR2 SYGVNS. CDR3 in amino acids: CASSDVDWWQGETQYF. The DNA of the CDR3 is TGTGCCAGCAGTGATGTGGATTGGTGGCAGGGTGAGACCCAGTACTTC.

The V gene is TRBV6-1, the J gene TRBJ2-7, with D possibly TRBD1 on 6 matching bases. This CDR3 region has 15 residues. V lost 10 bases and J 1 base, leaving 20 bases between the germline ends. Germline V gene data show CDR1 as MNHNS and CDR2 as SASEGT. The CDR3 region has the DNA TGTGCCACCCAAGTCGACAGGCCGGTTTCCTACGAGCAGTACTTC. It specifies CATQVDRPVSYEQYF.

J is TRBJ1-4 and V is TRBV30; 10 positions match TRBD1. The CDR3 loop spans 15 amino acids. The trim removed 3 bases at V and 4 bases at J, leaving 5 bases unmatched. Germline V CDR1 and CDR2: GTSNPN, SVGIG (reference sequence). This CDR3 reads CAWRGTGARNEKLFF. The CDR3 DNA is TGTGCCTGGAGGGGGACAGGGGCACGTAATGAAAAACTGTTTTTT.